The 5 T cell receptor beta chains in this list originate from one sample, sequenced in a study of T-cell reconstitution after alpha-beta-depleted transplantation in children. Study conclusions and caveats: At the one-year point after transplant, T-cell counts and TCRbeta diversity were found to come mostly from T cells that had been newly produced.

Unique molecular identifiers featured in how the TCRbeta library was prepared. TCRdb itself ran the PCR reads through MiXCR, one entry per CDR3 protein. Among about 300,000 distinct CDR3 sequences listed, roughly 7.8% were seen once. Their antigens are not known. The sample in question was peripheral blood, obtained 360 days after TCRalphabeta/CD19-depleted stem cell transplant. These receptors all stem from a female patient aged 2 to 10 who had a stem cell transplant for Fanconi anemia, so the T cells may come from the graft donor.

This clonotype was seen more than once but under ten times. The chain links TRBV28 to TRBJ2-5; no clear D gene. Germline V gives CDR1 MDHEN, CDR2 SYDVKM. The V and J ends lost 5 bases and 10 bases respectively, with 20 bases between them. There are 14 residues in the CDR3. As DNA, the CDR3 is TGTGCCAGCAGTCCTACGGCGTACCAAGAGTACCAGTACTTC. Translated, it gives CASSPTAYQEYQYF. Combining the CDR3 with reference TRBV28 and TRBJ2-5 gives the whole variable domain DVKVTQSSRYLVKRTGEKVFLECVQDMDHENMFWYRQDPGLGLRLIYFSYDVKMKEKGDIPEGYSVSREKKERFSLILESASTNQTSMYLCASSPTAYQEYQYFGPGTRLLVL.

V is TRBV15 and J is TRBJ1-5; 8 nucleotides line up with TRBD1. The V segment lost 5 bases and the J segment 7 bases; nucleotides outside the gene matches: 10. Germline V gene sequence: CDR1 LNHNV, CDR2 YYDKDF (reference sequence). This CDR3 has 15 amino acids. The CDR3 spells CATSSRQGFWQPQHF. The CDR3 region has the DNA TGTGCCACCAGCTCACGACAGGGGTTTTGGCAGCCCCAGCATTTT.

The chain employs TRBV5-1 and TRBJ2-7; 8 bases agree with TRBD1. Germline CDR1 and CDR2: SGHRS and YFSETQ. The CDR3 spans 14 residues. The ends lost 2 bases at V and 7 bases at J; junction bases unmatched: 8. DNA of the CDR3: TGCGCCAGCAGCTTATTGACAGGGGAGCTGGAGCAGTACTTC. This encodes CASSLLTGELEQYF.

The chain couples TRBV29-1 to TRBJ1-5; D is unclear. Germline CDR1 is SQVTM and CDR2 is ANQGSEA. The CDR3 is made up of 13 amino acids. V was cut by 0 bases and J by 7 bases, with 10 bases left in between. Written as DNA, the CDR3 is TGCAGCGTTGAAGAGGGTTCAGGACAGCCCCAGCATTTT. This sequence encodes CSVEEGSGQPQHF.

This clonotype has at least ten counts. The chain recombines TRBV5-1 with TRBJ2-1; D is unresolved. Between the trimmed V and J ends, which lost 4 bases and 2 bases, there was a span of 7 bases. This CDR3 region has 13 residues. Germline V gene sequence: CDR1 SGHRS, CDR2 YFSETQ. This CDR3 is CASSVDTYNEQFF. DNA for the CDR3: TGCGCCAGCAGCGTCGACACCTACAATGAGCAGTTCTTC.